This paragraph covers one T cell receptor beta chain sequence. This record comes from a study of blood T cell repertoires in COVID-19. The CDR3 consists of 16 residues. V lost 3 bases, J lost 2 bases, and 4 bases stayed unmatched. CDR1 and CDR2 (germline): LNHDA, SQIVND (reference sequence). Profiled with immunoSEQ multiplex PCR; TCRdb holds only in-frame clones, not every one. This sample has approximately 170,000 clones, with over 80% found just once. Material for sequencing was peripheral blood. This TCR came from a woman in her seventies with COVID-19, enrolled during active disease. This chain links TRBV19 with TRBJ2-3; TRBD2 agrees at 11 bases. CDR3 protein: CASSMLAGGYTDTQYF. The CDR3 nucleotides read TGTGCCAGTAGTATGCTAGCGGGAGGCTACACAGATACGCAGTATTTT. The entire variable domain, with the rest obtained from reference TRBV19 and TRBJ2-3, is as follows: DGGITQSPKYLFRKEGQNVTLSCEQNLNHDAMYWYRQDPGQGLRLIYYSQIVNDFQKGDIAEGYSVSREKKESFPLTVTSAQKNPTAFYLCASSMLAGGYTDTQYFGPGTRLTVL.